This section outlines one TCR beta chain sequence together with its context. The data stem from a study of blood T cell repertoires in COVID-19. The CDR3 runs 14 residues. The germline V gene has CDR1 LNHDA and CDR2 SQIVND (reference sequence). V was clipped by 4 bases and J by 7 bases, with 13 bases between them. Source study methods: Cell counts per sample came from amplifying reference gene primers. The assay was immunoSEQ multiplex PCR, and TCRdb's table has in-frame clones only and misses some. V, J and clone size are those of that table, while D and trimming were read from the DNA. Of under 150,000 clones in the sample, over 85% were seen once.

Sequenced material: peripheral blood. The chain carries TRBV19 and TRBJ1-4, with a weak D call TRBD1 (5 bases). The clonotype was recovered from a man between 60 and 70 years old with COVID-19, enrolled during active disease. The CDR3 sequence is CASSSRDWGEKLFF. The CDR3 nucleotides are TGTGCCAGTAGTAGTCGGGACTGGGGTGAAAAACTGTTTTTT.